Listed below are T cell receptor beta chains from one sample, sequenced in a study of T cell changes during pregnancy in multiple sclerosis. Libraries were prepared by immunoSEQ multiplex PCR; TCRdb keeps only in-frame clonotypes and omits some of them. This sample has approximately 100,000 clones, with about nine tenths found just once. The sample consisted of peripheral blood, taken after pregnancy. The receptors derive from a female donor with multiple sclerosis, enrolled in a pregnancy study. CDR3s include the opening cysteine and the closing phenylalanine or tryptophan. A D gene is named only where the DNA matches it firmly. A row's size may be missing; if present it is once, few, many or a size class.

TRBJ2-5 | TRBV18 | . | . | CASSPDLAETQYF | TGTGCCAGCTCACCGGACCTAGCCGAGACCCAGTACTTC
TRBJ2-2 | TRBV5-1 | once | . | CASSLHLKNTGELFF | TGCGCCAGCAGCTTGCACTTGAAGAACACCGGGGAGCTGTTTTTT
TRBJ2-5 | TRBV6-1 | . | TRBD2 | CASRQLAQQETQYF | TGTGCCAGCAGACAACTAGCGCAGCAAGAGACCCAGTACTTC
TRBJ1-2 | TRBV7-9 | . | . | CASSSYAGLPLGYTF | TGTGCCAGCAGTTCCTACGCGGGACTTCCTCTTGGCTACACCTTC
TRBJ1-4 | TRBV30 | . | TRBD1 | CAWSRETTGVLNEKLFF | TGTGCCTGGAGTCGTGAGACTACAGGGGTTCTTAATGAAAAACTGTTTTTT
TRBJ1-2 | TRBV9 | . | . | CASSGGRGGYTF | TGTGCCAGCAGCGGAGGGCGGGGCGGCTACACCTTC
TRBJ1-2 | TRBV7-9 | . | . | CASSLGPGSGSYGYTF | TGTGCCAGCAGCTTAGGCCCGGGTAGCGGTTCCTATGGCTACACCTTC
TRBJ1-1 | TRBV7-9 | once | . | CASSLGAGINTEAFF | TGTGCCAGCAGCTTGGGGGCAGGAATAAACACTGAAGCTTTCTTT
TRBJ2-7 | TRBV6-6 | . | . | CASSSIANEQYF | TGTGCCAGCAGTTCTATTGCTAACGAGCAGTACTTC
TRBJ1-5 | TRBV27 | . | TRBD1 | CASSTLTGGDQPQHF | TGTGCCAGCAGTACTTTGACAGGGGGCGATCAGCCCCAGCATTTT
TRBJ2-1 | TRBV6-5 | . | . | CASSPGTTEQFF | TGTGCCAGCAGCCCCGGGACAACTGAGCAGTTCTTC
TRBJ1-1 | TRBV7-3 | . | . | CASSLTGYGVNTEAFF | TGTGCCAGCAGCTTAACGGGTTACGGAGTGAACACTGAAGCTTTCTTT
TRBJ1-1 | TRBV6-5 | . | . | CASTQGTNTEAFF | TGTGCCAGCACTCAGGGGACGAACACTGAAGCTTTCTTT
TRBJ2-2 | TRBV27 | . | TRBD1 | CASRQGDGELFF | TGTGCCAGCAGACAGGGGGACGGGGAGCTGTTTTTT
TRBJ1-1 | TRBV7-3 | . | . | CASSLSGANTEAFF | TGTGCCAGCAGCTTATCAGGGGCGAACACTGAAGCTTTCTTT
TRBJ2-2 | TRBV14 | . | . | CASSLIGRQNTGELFF | TGTGCCAGCAGCCTCATAGGGAGGCAGAACACCGGGGAGCTGTTTTTT
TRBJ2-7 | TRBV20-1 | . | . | CSVAALGQYF | TGCAGTGTAGCGGCGCTCGGGCAGTACTTC
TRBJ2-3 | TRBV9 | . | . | CASSVEGGGTDTQYF | TGTGCCAGCAGCGTAGAGGGGGGGGGCACAGATACGCAGTATTTT
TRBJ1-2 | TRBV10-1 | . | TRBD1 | CASSESQTGDYGYTF | TGCGCCAGCAGTGAGTCTCAGACAGGGGACTATGGCTACACCTTC
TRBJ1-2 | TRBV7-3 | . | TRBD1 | CASSPNRDRGYTF | TGTGCCAGCAGCCCGAACCGGGACAGGGGCTACACCTTC
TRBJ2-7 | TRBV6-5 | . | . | CASSHRGINYEQYF | TGTGCCAGCAGCCACCGGGGGATCAACTACGAGCAGTACTTC
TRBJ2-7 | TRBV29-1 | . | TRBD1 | CSVEDHGQGYEQYF | TGCAGCGTTGAAGATCACGGACAGGGGTACGAGCAGTACTTC
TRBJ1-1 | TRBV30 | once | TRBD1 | CAWGDRGRATEAFF | TGTGCCTGGGGAGACAGGGGGCGGGCCACTGAAGCTTTCTTT
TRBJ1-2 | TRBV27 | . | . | CASSPESTGSYGYTF | TGTGCCAGCAGCCCAGAATCGACAGGTTCATATGGCTACACCTTC
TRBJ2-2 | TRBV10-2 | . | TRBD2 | CASSGLAVTGELFF | TGCGCCAGCAGTGGACTAGCGGTAACCGGGGAGCTGTTTTTT
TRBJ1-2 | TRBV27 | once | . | CASSLRGRHGYTF | TGTGCCAGCAGTTTAAGGGGCCGGCATGGCTACACCTTC
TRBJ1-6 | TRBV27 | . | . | CASSLTPRRWDSPLHF | TGTGCCAGCAGTTTAACCCCCCGCAGGTGGGATTCACCCCTCCACTTT
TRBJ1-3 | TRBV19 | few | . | CASSTSSSGNTIYF | TGTGCCAGTAGCACGAGCTCCTCTGGAAACACCATATATTTT
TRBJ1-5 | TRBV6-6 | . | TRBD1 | CASSSGQGVQPQHF | TGTGCCAGCAGTTCCGGACAGGGGGTCCAGCCCCAGCATTTT
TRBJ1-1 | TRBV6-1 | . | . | CASEQGRNTEAFF | TGTGCCAGCGAACAGGGACGGAACACTGAAGCTTTCTTT
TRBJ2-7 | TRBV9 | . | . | CASSVGGAGLAPYEQYF | TGTGCCAGCAGCGTAGGAGGGGCGGGGCTAGCACCTTACGAGCAGTACTTC
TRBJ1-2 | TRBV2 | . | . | CASVGQIYGYTF | TGTGCCAGCGTGGGACAAATCTATGGCTACACCTTC
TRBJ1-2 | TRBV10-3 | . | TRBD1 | CAISDRGRLEYGYTF | TGTGCCATCAGTGACAGGGGGCGCTTGGAATATGGCTACACCTTC
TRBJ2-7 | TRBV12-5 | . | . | CASGLLGTGRYEQYF | TGTGCTAGTGGTTTGCTGGGAACAGGGCGGTACGAGCAGTACTTC
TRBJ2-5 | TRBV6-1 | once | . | CASSELGGGETQYF | TGTGCCAGCAGTGAATTAGGAGGAGGAGAGACCCAGTACTTC
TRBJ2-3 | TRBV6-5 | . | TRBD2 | CASSSSGGAPDTQYF | TGTGCCAGCAGCAGTAGCGGGGGGGCCCCAGATACGCAGTATTTT
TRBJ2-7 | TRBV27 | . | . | CASSPRGDFSYEQYF | TGTGCCAGCAGTCCCAGAGGCGATTTCTCCTACGAGCAGTACTTC
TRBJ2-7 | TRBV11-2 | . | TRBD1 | CASSLDPRTGYEQYF | TGTGCCAGCAGCTTAGATCCAAGGACAGGCTACGAGCAGTACTTC
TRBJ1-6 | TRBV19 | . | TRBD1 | CASTPGGTQGSPLHF | TGTGCCAGTACACCAGGGGGGACACAGGGCTCACCCCTCCACTTT
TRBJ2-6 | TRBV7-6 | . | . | CASSSLTGFGANVLTF | TGTGCCAGCAGCAGCCTAACAGGGTTCGGGGCCAACGTCCTGACTTTC
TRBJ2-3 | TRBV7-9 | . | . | CASSLFSGQNTDTQYF | TGTGCCAGCAGCTTGTTCAGTGGACAGAACACAGATACGCAGTATTTT
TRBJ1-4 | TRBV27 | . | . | CASSSPAGRRNEKLFF | TGTGCCAGCAGCTCTCCGGCGGGCCGGAGGAACGAAAAACTGTTTTTT